These 24 T cell receptor beta chains came from one sample sequenced in a study of shared clonotypes between healthy human individuals. In the naive CD8 group, cells lacked CD45RO and were positively selected for CCR7, so terminally differentiated effector memory CD45RA+ cells were left out. TCRdb's table, derived via immunoSEQ multiplex PCR, lists solely in-frame clones and lacks some. The top ten hold over 0.1% of the sample, which has around 560,000 clones, 85% to 95% seen once. Input material: naive CD8+ T cells sorted from blood. The receptors derive from a woman aged 25-40 years in good health.

J is TRBJ1-1 and V is TRBV9; the D is unclear. CDR1 and CDR2 from the germline V gene are SGDLS and YYNGEE. The length of the CDR3 is 13 residues. The V gene lost 3 bases and the J gene lost 3 bases, with 9 bases spanning the gap. In DNA, the CDR3 is TGTGCCAGCAGCGACCGCTGGGACACTGAAGCTTTCTTT. It yields the protein CASSDRWDTEAFF.

V is TRBV6-1 and J is TRBJ2-7, with D possibly matching TRBD1 (6 bases). The V end lost 0 bases, the J end lost 6 bases, and 12 bases lay between the germline ends. The CDR3 has 14 amino acids. Germline V gene lookup returns CDR1 MNHNS and CDR2 SASEGT. The CDR3 is CASSEARGFFEQYF. CDR3 bases: TGTGCCAGCAGTGAAGCTAGGGGGTTCTTCGAGCAGTACTTC.

The chain carries TRBV28 and TRBJ2-7; a weak D match, TRBD2 (5 bases). Trimming pared 5 bases from V and 4 bases from J, leaving 18 bases between. CDR3 length: 15 amino acids. The V gene's germline CDR1 is MDHEN and CDR2 SYDVKM. Here the CDR3 DNA reads TGTGCCAGCAGTCTAGCCAGTGACCTCCCGTACGAGCAGTACTTC. Amino acid sequence: CASSLASDLPYEQYF.

This clone turned up a few times. V gene TRBV30 combines with J gene TRBJ2-1; TRBD2 aligns across 9 bases. The CDR3 covers 12 residues. After removal of 1 base from V and 9 bases from J, the junction contained 1 base not matched to a gene. CDR1 is GTSNPN and CDR2 is SVGIG in the germline V gene (reference sequence). This CDR3 reads CAWSEAGGEQFF. The CDR3 DNA follows: TGTGCCTGGAGTGAAGCGGGAGGTGAGCAGTTCTTC.

The V call is TRBV2, the J call TRBJ1-5, with D unresolved. Trimming removed 6 bases from V and 0 bases from J, with 6 bases in between. CDR1 and CDR2 (germline): SNHLY, FYNNEI. This CDR3 is 13 amino acids long. The CDR3: CASRPGSNQPQHF. In nucleotides, the CDR3 is TGTGCCAGCAGACCGGGTAGCAATCAGCCCCAGCATTTT.

This chain joins TRBV9 and TRBJ1-1; 8 nucleotides match TRBD1. Germline V gene data show CDR1 as SGDLS and CDR2 as YYNGEE. The CDR3 contains 13 residues. Trimming cost V 3 bases and J 5 bases; bases outside gene matches: 3. CDR3 bases: TGTGCCAGCAGCGGCAACAGGGGGACTGAAGCTTTCTTT. It encodes CASSGNRGTEAFF.

The chain links TRBV9 to TRBJ2-1; 10 bases map to TRBD2. The CDR3 consists of 20 residues. Losses at the gene ends were 0 bases for V and 7 bases for J; bases not matched to a gene: 19. Germline V gives CDR1 SGDLS, CDR2 YYNGEE. Here the CDR3 reads CASSVEATYFTTSGINEQFF. In nucleotides, the CDR3 is TGTGCCAGCAGCGTAGAGGCAACATACTTTACCACTAGCGGGATTAATGAGCAGTTCTTC.

This clone was counted between two and nine times. The chain couples TRBV28 to TRBJ1-2; TRBD1 aligns across 9 bases. This CDR3 has 14 residues. The germline gives CDR1 MDHEN, CDR2 SYDVKM. Unmatched junction bases numbered 8, after V lost 5 bases and J lost 7 bases. The CDR3, as DNA: TGTGCCAGCAGTCCGCGGACAGGGGTAGGTGGCTACACCTTC. Its protein product is CASSPRTGVGGYTF.

V and J are TRBV27 and TRBJ1-2; D ambiguous. The V and J ends lost 3 bases and 2 bases respectively, with 13 bases between them. This CDR3 is built from 15 residues. Germline assignment: CDR1 MNHEY and CDR2 SMNVEV (reference sequence). The CDR3 sequence is CASSLVGGINYGYTF. The CDR3 region has the DNA TGTGCCAGCAGTTTGGTAGGCGGGATCAACTATGGCTACACCTTC.

The gene calls are TRBV15 and TRBJ1-4, with D unclear. The CDR3 has 16 residues. The germline V and J ends were trimmed by 5 bases and 0 bases, with 13 bases remaining between them. Looked up from germline, CDR1 is LNHNV and CDR2 is YYDKDF (reference sequence). The CDR3 protein is CATSRTAGSTNEKLFF. In DNA form, the CDR3 reads TGTGCCACCAGCCGAACCGCAGGATCAACTAATGAAAAACTGTTTTTT.

The chain combines TRBV5-4 with TRBJ2-1; no definite D call. Germline-derived CDR1 and CDR2 are SGHNT and YYREEE (reference sequence). V lost 0 bases and J lost 5, with 9 bases in between. CDR3 length: 14 residues. CDR3 bases: TGTGCCAGCAGCTTGGGTTGGAAGGACAATGAGCAGTTCTTC. As protein: CASSLGWKDNEQFF.

This chain links TRBV4-2 with TRBJ2-5; D remains unclear. TRBJ2-7 explains the end of the DNA better; the J call may be wrong. Germline V gene lookup returns CDR1 LGHNA and CDR2 YNFKEQ. This CDR3 contains 12 residues. The chain's CDR3 is CASSQDSLEQYF. DNA of the CDR3: TGTGCCAGCAGCCAAGACTCCCTCGAGCAGTACTTC.

The chain has TRBV18 and TRBJ2-5; perhaps TRBD1 as D (6 bases). V lost 5 bases and J 0 bases, leaving 10 bases between the germline ends. CDR1 is KGHSH and CDR2 is LQKENI in the germline V gene. This CDR3 region has 14 residues. This chain's CDR3 is CASSKQGNQETQYF. CDR3 coding DNA: TGTGCCAGCTCAAAACAGGGAAACCAAGAGACCCAGTACTTC.

Turning to this clone: This same CDR3 is encoded by further DNA sequences in the sample. CDR3: CASSWTVNTEAFF. The CDR3 DNA reads TGTGCCAGCAGCTGGACAGTGAACACTGAAGCTTTCTTT. The chain joins TRBV28 to TRBJ1-1; a possible D gene is TRBD1 (6 bases). V lost 6 bases and J 0 bases, leaving 8 bases between the germline ends. Germline assignment: CDR1 MDHEN and CDR2 SYDVKM. This CDR3 is 13 amino acids long.

This clone was observed once. CDR3 loop: CASSVETGNGETQYF. CDR3 in DNA: TGTGCCAGCAGCGTAGAGACAGGGAACGGAGAGACCCAGTACTTC. The chain is built from TRBV9 and TRBJ2-5; 7 bases fit TRBD1. Germline CDR1 reads SGDLS; CDR2 reads YYNGEE. The CDR3 is 15 amino acids. Losses at the gene ends were 0 bases for V and 4 bases for J; bases not matched to a gene: 6.

The chain has TRBV15 and TRBJ1-5, with 8 bases that match TRBD1. J lost 2 bases, V lost 1 base, and 7 bases had no gene match. CDR1 and CDR2 from the germline V gene are LNHNV and YYDKDF (reference sequence). The CDR3 runs 17 residues. The CDR3 DNA follows: TGTGCCACCAGCAGAGGGACAGGGTTCGAGCGCAATCAGCCCCAGCATTTT. Residues: CATSRGTGFERNQPQHF.

V and J are TRBV28 and TRBJ1-2; perhaps TRBD1 as D (5 bases). Trimming shortened V by 6 bases and J by 4 bases, and 18 bases separated the two germline ends. This CDR3 is built from 15 residues. Germline V gene sequence: CDR1 MDHEN, CDR2 SYDVKM. CDR3 DNA: TGTGCCAGCAGCCCCCGGGGGGGAGGATCCTATGGCTACACCTTC. This encodes CASSPRGGGSYGYTF.

The V call is TRBV9, the J call TRBJ2-3; D uncertain. Germline assignment: CDR1 SGDLS and CDR2 YYNGEE. The CDR3 runs to 15 residues. V was clipped by 0 bases and J by 6 bases, with 14 bases between them. This CDR3 is CASSVVEGILDTQYF. Written as DNA, the CDR3 is TGTGCCAGCAGCGTAGTTGAAGGTATCCTGGATACGCAGTATTTT.

This rearrangement joins TRBV27 to TRBJ2-5, with 7 bases matching TRBD1. Germline V lookup: CDR1 MNHEY, CDR2 SMNVEV (reference sequence). V lost 3 bases, J lost 5 bases, and 6 bases stayed unmatched. This CDR3 has 14 residues. CDR3 bases: TGTGCCAGCAGTTTTCGGACAGGCGTTGAGACCCAGTACTTC. It yields the protein CASSFRTGVETQYF.

V and J are TRBV2 and TRBJ1-3; D remains ambiguous. This CDR3 is 17 amino acids long. The ends were cut back, 7 bases at V and 5 bases at J, with 24 bases in the middle. From germline, CDR1 is SNHLY and CDR2 FYNNEI. The CDR3 sequence: CASNGEYDSARRNTIYF. The CDR3, as DNA: TGTGCCAGCAATGGCGAGTATGACTCCGCGAGGCGAAACACCATATATTTT.

This chain joins TRBV7-6 and TRBJ2-3, with 12 bases aligning to TRBD2. Per germline, CDR1 SGHVS and CDR2 FNYEAQ. V trimming: 5 bases; J trimming: 6 bases; junction bases outside the gene matches: 9. The CDR3 loop spans 16 amino acids. This CDR3 reads CASSPPSSGRVDTQYF. The CDR3 nucleotides read TGTGCCAGCAGCCCCCCCTCTAGCGGGAGGGTCGATACGCAGTATTTT.

V is TRBV7-9 and J is TRBJ2-7; D unresolved. CDR3 length: 13 residues. Deletions cut 5 bases from V and 3 bases from J, with 11 bases between. CDR1 and CDR2 (germline): SEHNR, FQNEAQ (reference sequence). The CDR3, as DNA: TGTGCCAGCAGCAATCACAACGGCTACGAGCAGTACTTC. Its translation is CASSNHNGYEQYF.

The count of this clone is one. The rearrangement uses TRBV28 and TRBJ2-7; TRBD1 matches 11 bases. The CDR3 covers 14 residues. Germline V lookup: CDR1 MDHEN, CDR2 SYDVKM. V shed 7 bases and J 7 bases; nucleotides not matched to a gene: 9. Here the CDR3 DNA reads TGTGCCAGCACCCAAGGGACAGGGGGTATTGAGCAGTACTTC. Translating gives CASTQGTGGIEQYF.

The chain employs TRBV28 and TRBJ2-3; D may be TRBD2 (6 bases). Trimming pared 7 bases from V and 0 bases from J, leaving 17 bases between. From germline, CDR1 is MDHEN and CDR2 SYDVKM. This CDR3 has 16 residues. The CDR3 bases are TGTGCCAGCATCAAAGGGAGGACAATTAGCACAGATACGCAGTATTTT. Its translation is CASIKGRTISTDTQYF.